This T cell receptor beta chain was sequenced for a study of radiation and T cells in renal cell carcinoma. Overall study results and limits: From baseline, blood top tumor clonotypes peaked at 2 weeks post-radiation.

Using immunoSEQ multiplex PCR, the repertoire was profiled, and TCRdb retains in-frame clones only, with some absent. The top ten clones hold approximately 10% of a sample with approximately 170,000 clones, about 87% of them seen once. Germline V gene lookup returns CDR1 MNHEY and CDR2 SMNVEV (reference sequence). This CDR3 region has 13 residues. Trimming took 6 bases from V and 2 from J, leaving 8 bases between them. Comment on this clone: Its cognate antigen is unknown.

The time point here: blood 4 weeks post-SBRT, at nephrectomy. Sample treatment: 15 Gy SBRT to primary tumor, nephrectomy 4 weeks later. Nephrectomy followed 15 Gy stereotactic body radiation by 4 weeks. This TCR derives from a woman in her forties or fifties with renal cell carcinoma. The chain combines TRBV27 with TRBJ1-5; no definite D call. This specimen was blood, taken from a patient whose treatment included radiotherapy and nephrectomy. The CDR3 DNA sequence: TGTGCCAGCAGCGCCGGGGGCAATCAGCCCCAGCATTTT. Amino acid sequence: CASSAGGNQPQHF.